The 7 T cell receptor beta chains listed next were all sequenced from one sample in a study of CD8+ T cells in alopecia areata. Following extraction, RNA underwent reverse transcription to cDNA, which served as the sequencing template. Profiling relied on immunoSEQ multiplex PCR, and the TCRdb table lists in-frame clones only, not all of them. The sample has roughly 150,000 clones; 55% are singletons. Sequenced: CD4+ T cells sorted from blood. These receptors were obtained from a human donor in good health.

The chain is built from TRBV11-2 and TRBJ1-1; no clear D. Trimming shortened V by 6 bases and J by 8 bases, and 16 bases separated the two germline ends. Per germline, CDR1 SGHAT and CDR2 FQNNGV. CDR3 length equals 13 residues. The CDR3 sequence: CASRENLMKEAFF. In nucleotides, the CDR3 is TGTGCCAGCAGAGAAAATCTGATGAAAGAAGCTTTCTTT.

The CDR3 DNA is TGCAGCGCTCAGGGGTCCGGGCAGCCCCAGCATTTT. Amino acids: CSAQGSGQPQHF. The chain recombines TRBV29-1 with TRBJ1-5, with TRBD1 as a possible D gene (6 bases). The length of the CDR3 is 12 residues. CDR1 and CDR2 from the germline V gene are SQVTM and ANQGSEA. Trimming removed 7 bases at V and 7 bases at J, with 14 bases between.

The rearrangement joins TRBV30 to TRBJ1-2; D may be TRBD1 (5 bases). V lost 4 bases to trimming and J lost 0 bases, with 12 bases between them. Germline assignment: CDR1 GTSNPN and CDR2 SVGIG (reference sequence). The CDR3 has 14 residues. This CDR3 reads CAWTTTEPNYGYTF. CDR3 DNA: TGTGCCTGGACGACGACAGAGCCTAACTATGGCTACACCTTC.

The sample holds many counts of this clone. The CDR3 region has the DNA TGTGCCAGCAGCTTGGTGCAGTTGGGCCAAGAGACCCAGTACTTC. It specifies CASSLVQLGQETQYF. The rearrangement uses TRBV5-4 and TRBJ2-5; no firm D call. Germline V gene data show CDR1 as SGHNT and CDR2 as YYREEE (reference sequence). Trimming took off 0 bases at V and 1 base at J, with 10 bases between the two ends. The CDR3 covers 15 residues.

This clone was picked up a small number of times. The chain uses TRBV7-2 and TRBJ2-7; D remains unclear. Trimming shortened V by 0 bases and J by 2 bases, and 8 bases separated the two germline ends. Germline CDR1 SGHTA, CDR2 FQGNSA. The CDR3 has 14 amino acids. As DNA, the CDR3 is TGTGCCAGCAGCTTAGCGGGCGGAACCTACGAGCAGTACTTC. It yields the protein CASSLAGGTYEQYF.

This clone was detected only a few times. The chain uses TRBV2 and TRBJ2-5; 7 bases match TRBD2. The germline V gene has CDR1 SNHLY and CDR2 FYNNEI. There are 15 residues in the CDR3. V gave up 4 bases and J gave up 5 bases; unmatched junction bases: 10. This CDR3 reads CASSVRSGIGETQYF. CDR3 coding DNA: TGTGCCAGCAGTGTCAGAAGCGGGATCGGGGAGACCCAGTACTTC.

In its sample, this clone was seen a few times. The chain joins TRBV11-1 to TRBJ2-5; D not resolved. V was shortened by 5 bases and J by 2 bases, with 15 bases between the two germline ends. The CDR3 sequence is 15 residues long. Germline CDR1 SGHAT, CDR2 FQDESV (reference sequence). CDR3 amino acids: CASSPGPTSQETQYF. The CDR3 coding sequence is TGTGCCAGCAGCCCGGGTCCCACCAGTCAAGAGACCCAGTACTTC.